A single sample is the source of the 25 T cell receptor beta chains below, sequenced in a study of blood T cell repertoires in COVID-19 (dated by TCRdb to the early 2020s). Library construction relied on the immunoSEQ multiplex PCR assay. TCRdb re-hosts the immuneACCESS table, in-frame sequences only. Its copies lack some clones; in the studies checked, an unresolved V gene accounts for under half of them, and the cause for the rest is not known. Present in this sample are roughly 130,000 clones, approximately 88% of which were seen just once. The top ten constitute 9.5% to 15% of the sample. The source material was peripheral blood. Receptor source: a woman in her twenties or thirties who had recovered from COVID-19.

The rearrangement uses TRBV5-4 and TRBJ2-7, with 12 bases lining up with TRBD2. V shed 3 bases and J 4 bases; nucleotides not matched to a gene: 2. Germline assignment: CDR1 SGHNT and CDR2 YYREEE (reference sequence). The CDR3 has 14 residues. The CDR3 is CASSSGTSGYEQYF. For the CDR3, the DNA is TGTGCCAGCAGCTCCGGGACTAGCGGGTACGAGCAGTACTTC.

The chain is built from TRBV2 and TRBJ1-5, with D perhaps TRBD1 (5 bases). Germline-derived CDR1 and CDR2 are SNHLY and FYNNEI. The CDR3 extends over 14 amino acids. V was shortened by 1 base and J by 3 bases, with 7 bases between the two germline ends. The CDR3 coding sequence is TGTGCCAGCAGTGAAGGGGACTACAATCAGCCCCAGCATTTT. This sequence encodes CASSEGDYNQPQHF.

The chain has TRBV7-3 and TRBJ2-1; 8 nucleotides align to TRBD2. Germline V lookup: CDR1 SGHTA, CDR2 FQGTGA. This CDR3 has 13 amino acids. Trimming removed 2 bases from V and 8 bases from J; junction bases left unmatched: 2. The CDR3 loop is CASSLAGGDEQFF. CDR3 nucleotides: TGTGCCAGCAGCTTAGCGGGGGGCGATGAGCAGTTCTTC.

The chain recombines TRBV7-2 with TRBJ2-1; the match to TRBD2 covers 12 bases. The CDR3 runs to 15 residues. Germline CDR1 reads SGHTA; CDR2 reads FQGNSA. The V and J ends lost 4 bases and 8 bases, in that order; junction bases with no gene match: 6. The chain's CDR3 is CASSSTSGSIYEQFF. The CDR3 DNA reads as TGTGCCAGCAGCTCGACTAGCGGGAGTATCTATGAGCAGTTCTTC. Variable domain in full (rest from reference TRBV7-2 and TRBJ2-1): GAGVSQSPSNKVTEKGKDVELRCDPISGHTALYWYRQSLGQGLEFLIYFQGNSAPDKSGLPSDRFSAERTGGSVSTLTIQRTQQEDSAVYLCASSSTSGSIYEQFFGPGTRLTVL.

This clone has only one observation. The CDR3 loop reads CASSPQGGGQETQYF. CDR3 in DNA: TGTGCCAGCAGCCCACAGGGAGGGGGCCAAGAGACCCAGTACTTC. The chain joins TRBV5-6 to TRBJ2-5, with D possibly being TRBD2 (7 bases). Germline CDR1 reads SGHDT; CDR2 reads YYEEEE. There are 15 residues in the CDR3. Trimming took off 4 bases at V and 1 base at J, with 14 bases between the two ends. The complete variable domain, with remaining parts taken from reference TRBV5-6 and TRBJ2-5, reads DAGVTQSPTHLIKTRGQQVTLRCSPKSGHDTVSWYQQALGQGPQFIFQYYEEEERQRGNFPDRFSGHQFPNYSSELNVNALLLGDSALYLCASSPQGGGQETQYFGPGTRLLVL.

The J gene is TRBJ2-7, the V gene TRBV30, with 12 bases identical to TRBD2. With V trimmed by 1 base and J by 0 bases, 4 bases remained unmatched. Germline CDR1 and CDR2: GTSNPN and SVGIG (reference sequence). This CDR3 comprises 16 residues. CDR3 sequence reads: CAWSGTSGVSSYEQYF. The DNA for the CDR3 is TGTGCCTGGAGTGGGACTAGCGGGGTTAGCTCCTACGAGCAGTACTTC.

On this clone: Mismatch with germline at one junction end may stem from a read error. This chain connects TRBV11-3 to TRBJ2-1, with 7 bases lining up with TRBD1. The V gene's germline CDR1 is SGHNT and CDR2 YENEEA. The length of the CDR3 is 13 residues. The CDR3 bases are TGTGCCAGCAGCGTAGATCCCAGGGGGAAACAGTTCTTC. This codes for CASSVDPRGKQFF.

The chain links TRBV7-3 to TRBJ2-4; no clear D. CDR3 length: 16 amino acids. Trimming removed 5 bases at V and 0 bases at J, with 14 bases between. From germline, CDR1 is SGHTA and CDR2 FQGTGA. CDR3: CASSPGFLLAKNIQYF. The CDR3 DNA sequence: TGTGCCAGCAGCCCGGGTTTTCTTTTAGCCAAAAACATTCAGTACTTC.

The chain carries TRBV5-4 and TRBJ2-1; 9 nucleotides agree with TRBD2. Unmatched junction bases numbered 8, after V lost 4 bases and J lost 6 bases. Germline lookup yields CDR1 SGHNT and CDR2 YYREEE (reference sequence). The CDR3 loop spans 15 amino acids. CDR3 bases: TGTGCCAGCAGCGGGATAGCGGGAGTCGGCAATGAGCAGTTCTTC. Its protein product is CASSGIAGVGNEQFF.

This chain links TRBV27 with TRBJ1-1, with 11 bases identical to TRBD1. This CDR3 contains 13 residues. CDR1 and CDR2 (germline): MNHEY, SMNVEV (reference sequence). Unmatched junction bases numbered 2, after V lost 5 bases and J lost 6 bases. The CDR3 DNA is TGTGCCAGCAGTGCGGGACAGGGGGCTGAAGCTTTCTTT. Encoded protein: CASSAGQGAEAFF.

The chain joins TRBV7-3 to TRBJ2-1; possibly TRBD2 for D (5 bases). Germline-derived CDR1 and CDR2 are SGHTA and FQGTGA. This CDR3 is 13 amino acids long. V lost 3 bases to trimming and J lost 5 bases, with 8 bases between them. In DNA form, the CDR3 reads TGTGCCAGCAGCTTCGAGGGTAACAATGAGCAGTTCTTC. This gives the protein CASSFEGNNEQFF.

This rearrangement joins TRBV6-1 to TRBJ2-3; 9 bases match TRBD2. The CDR3 is 16 amino acids. The ends lost 0 bases at V and 1 base at J; junction bases unmatched: 2. Germline V gene lookup returns CDR1 MNHNS and CDR2 SASEGT. CDR3 in DNA: TGTGCCAGCAGTGAAGCGAGGACTAGCGGCACAGATACGCAGTATTTT. It encodes CASSEARTSGTDTQYF.

The CDR3 sequence: CASSPTGGALTDTQYF. Written as DNA, the CDR3 is TGTGCCAGCAGTCCCACCGGGGGGGCACTCACAGATACGCAGTATTTT. This sequence joins TRBV6-2 or TRBV6-3 and TRBJ2-3, with TRBD2 identical over 8 bases. V gave up 5 bases and J gave up 2 bases; unmatched junction bases: 9. This CDR3 has 16 residues. Per the germline V gene, CDR1 is MNHEY and CDR2 is SVGEGT.

The chain couples TRBV11-2 to TRBJ2-1, with 13 bases matching TRBD2. This CDR3 spans 18 amino acids. CDR1 is SGHAT and CDR2 is FQNNGV in the germline V gene. The J segment lost 8 bases and the V segment lost 5 bases, leaving 15 bases of the junction unmatched. CDR3 nucleotides: TGTGCCAGCAGCCCGATAAGGCGGACTAGCGGGAGACCCTATGAGCAGTTCTTC. This codes for CASSPIRRTSGRPYEQFF.

The sample holds one count of this clone. V usage is TRBV18 and J usage is TRBJ2-6; perhaps TRBD1 as D (6 bases). Deletions cut 5 bases from V and 0 bases from J, with 20 bases between. The germline V gene has CDR1 KGHSH and CDR2 LQKENI. The CDR3 covers 19 residues. This CDR3 is CASSSTVRGTYSGANVLTF. CDR3 sequence (DNA): TGTGCCAGCTCATCCACGGTCAGGGGAACGTACTCTGGGGCCAACGTCCTGACTTTC.

This clone was counted a few times. The chain is built from TRBV15 and TRBJ1-5, with no clear D. V was cut by 0 bases and J by 2 bases, with 8 bases left in between. CDR1 is LNHNV, CDR2 YYDKDF, per germline (reference sequence). The CDR3 is 15 amino acids. The DNA of the CDR3 is TGTGCCACCAGCAGAGACCGGTACGGCAATCAGCCCCAGCATTTT. It encodes CATSRDRYGNQPQHF.

The rearrangement links TRBV6-5 to TRBJ1-2; 9 bases are shared with TRBD1. V lost 3 bases, J lost 3 bases, and 5 bases stayed unmatched. Per germline, CDR1 MNHEY and CDR2 SVGAGI. The CDR3 totals 15 residues. The CDR3 coding sequence is TGTGCCAGCAGTTATTGGGACAGGGAGTACTATGGCTACACCTTC. It yields the protein CASSYWDREYYGYTF.

This clone was seen just once. The rearrangement uses TRBV7-3 and TRBJ2-1; TRBD2 might be the D (6 bases). The length of the CDR3 is 15 residues. The V gene's germline CDR1 is SGHTA and CDR2 FQGTGA. The V and J ends lost 3 bases and 2 bases respectively, with 11 bases between them. The CDR3, as DNA: TGTGCCAGCAGCTTGGGCGGGACTGCCTACAATGAGCAGTTCTTC. It is translated as CASSLGGTAYNEQFF. Together with reference TRBV7-3 and TRBJ2-1, the CDR3 gives the full variable domain: GAGVSQTPSNKVTEKGKYVELRCDPISGHTALYWYRQSLGQGPEFLIYFQGTGAADDSGLPNDRFFAVRPEGSVSTLKIQRTERGDSAVYLCASSLGGTAYNEQFFGPGTRLTVL.

The CDR3 coding sequence is TGTGCCACCAGCAGAGATAGGGCGGGAGATAATTCACCCCTCCACTTT. Translating gives CATSRDRAGDNSPLHF. J is TRBJ1-6 and V is TRBV15; D is uncertain. CDR3 length: 16 residues. Germline V gene lookup returns CDR1 LNHNV and CDR2 YYDKDF (reference sequence). Trimming pared 0 bases from V and 5 bases from J, leaving 11 bases between.

The V call is TRBV11-2, the J call TRBJ2-7; D may be TRBD1 (6 bases). This CDR3 is built from 13 residues. V was shortened by 5 bases and J by 3 bases, with 11 bases between the two germline ends. Germline lookup yields CDR1 SGHAT and CDR2 FQNNGV. The CDR3: CASSAQQGYEQYF. CDR3 bases: TGTGCCAGCAGCGCCCAACAGGGCTACGAGCAGTACTTC.

This chain links TRBV9 with TRBJ1-2; D unclear. V lost 3 bases to trimming and J lost 4 bases, with 7 bases between them. From germline, CDR1 is SGDLS and CDR2 YYNGEE. CDR3 length: 12 amino acids. CDR3 amino acids: CASSEPGYGYTF. The CDR3 DNA reads TGTGCCAGCAGCGAACCAGGCTATGGCTACACCTTC.

This chain links TRBV5-1 with TRBJ1-4, with a tentative D call TRBD1 (5 bases). The CDR3 extends over 14 amino acids. Trimming cost V 3 bases and J 7 bases, with 13 bases left between them. The germline gives CDR1 SGHRS, CDR2 YFSETQ. The DNA of the CDR3 is TGCGCCAGCAGCTCCGGGGGTTCAGGTGAAAAACTGTTTTTT. It translates to CASSSGGSGEKLFF.

The V and J genes are TRBV6-5 and TRBJ1-6; D gene unclear. Germline V gives CDR1 MNHEY, CDR2 SVGAGI. The V and J ends lost 0 bases and 3 bases respectively, with 9 bases between them. The CDR3 runs 16 residues. Here the CDR3 reads CASSYSTEIYNSPLHF. CDR3 coding DNA: TGTGCCAGCAGTTACTCTACGGAGATCTATAATTCACCCCTCCACTTT.

The chain uses TRBV29-1 and TRBJ1-5; D remains unclear. CDR1 is SQVTM, CDR2 ANQGSEA, per germline. The CDR3 loop spans 15 amino acids. Trimming shortened V by 4 bases and J by 2 bases, and 15 bases separated the two germline ends. The CDR3 bases are TGCAGCGTTGCGGATGGAGTCCTGGGCAATCAGCCCCAGCATTTT. Protein sequence: CSVADGVLGNQPQHF.

The chain joins TRBV7-3 to TRBJ2-3, with 7 bases lining up with TRBD2. With V trimmed by 4 bases and J by 3 bases, 4 bases remained unmatched. The CDR3 loop spans 14 amino acids. Germline V gene data show CDR1 as SGHTA and CDR2 as FQGTGA. The CDR3 here is CASSSGEGTDTQYF. The CDR3 nucleotides read TGTGCCAGCAGCTCCGGGGAGGGGACAGATACGCAGTATTTT.